This TCR beta chain was captured by sequencing in a study of shared clonotypes between healthy human individuals. Note on this clone: A read error may be the cause here, since a much bigger clone is one base away.

The CDR3 totals 14 residues. Germline CDR1 SGHTA, CDR2 FQGNSA. Trimming took off 5 bases at V and 9 bases at J, with 18 bases between the two ends. In replicate PCRs of unsorted PBMC, approximately 0.3 ug DNA, some 30,000 T cell genomes, was used. Measured with immunoSEQ multiplex PCR; TCRdb has only the in-frame clones, and not every one. The table lists hundreds of thousands of clones, 70% to 80% of them singletons, with about 12% in the top ten. The sequence derives from a woman aged 40 to 55 in good health. Some clones in this sample may be carry-over from other donors' samples. Sequenced: PBMCs. V and J are TRBV7-2 and TRBJ2-3; tentative D call: TRBD2 (6 bases). The CDR3 loop reads CASSQEAAGLTQYF. CDR3 nucleotide sequence: TGTGCCAGCAGCCAAGAAGCCGCGGGGCTGACGCAGTATTTT.